What follows are 17 T cell receptor beta chains derived from one specimen sequenced in a study of blood T cell repertoires in COVID-19. Clones were sequenced by immunoSEQ multiplex PCR, and TCRdb holds only the in-frame ones, with some missing. The data show roughly 200,000 clones, 75% to 90% seen once. The specimen sequenced was peripheral blood. The receptors derive from a man aged 35 to 55 with acute or convalescent COVID-19.

This clone was counted only a few times. The rearrangement links TRBV10-3 to TRBJ2-7, with D possibly being TRBD1 (5 bases). V was clipped by 8 bases and J by 6 bases, with 23 bases between them. The germline V gene encodes CDR1 ENHRY and CDR2 SYGVKD. This CDR3 is built from 15 residues. The CDR3 here is CAIGAGSRILGEQYF. The CDR3 DNA reads TGTGCCATCGGGGCAGGGTCAAGAATCTTGGGCGAGCAGTACTTC.

The chain recombines TRBV21-1 with TRBJ1-4; no check of the table's D call, TRBD1, against the DNA was made. TRBV21-1 is termed a pseudogene. This CDR3 contains 19 residues. Written as DNA, the CDR3 is TGTGCCAGCATCCCTCTTCCGACAGGGGGCTGGAAAGGTAATGAAAAACTGTTTTTT. It specifies CASIPLPTGGWKGNEKLFF.

V usage is TRBV7-2 and J usage is TRBJ2-3; TRBD2 aligns across 10 bases. The CDR3 has 14 amino acids. After removal of 5 bases from V and 6 bases from J, the junction contained 5 bases not matched to a gene. CDR1 is SGHTA and CDR2 is FQGNSA in the germline V gene. The CDR3 coding sequence is TGTGCCAGCAGCACCGGACTAGCGGCGGATACGCAGTATTTT. Protein: CASSTGLAADTQYF.

The chain has TRBV12-2 and TRBJ2-3; TRBD2 was called by the table and not checked on the DNA. TRBV12-2 is noted as a pseudogene. The CDR3 has 16 amino acids. This CDR3 reads CASRLSSFKGTDTQYF. The CDR3 nucleotides read TGTGCAAGTCGCTTATCTAGCTTCAAAGGCACAGATACGCAGTATTTT.

V is TRBV30 and J is TRBJ2-3; D perhaps matches TRBD2 (7 bases). Germline CDR1 GTSNPN, CDR2 SVGIG (reference sequence). The V and J ends lost 4 bases and 6 bases respectively, with 20 bases between them. The CDR3 has 15 residues. The CDR3 loop is CAWKYSGTQIDTQYF. Here the CDR3 DNA reads TGTGCCTGGAAGTACAGCGGGACACAGATCGATACGCAGTATTTT.

The chain has TRBV2 and TRBJ1-6, with D hard to call. Deletions cut 1 base from V and 6 bases from J, with 4 bases between. Per germline, CDR1 SNHLY and CDR2 FYNNEI. This CDR3 is built from 13 residues. DNA for the CDR3: TGTGCCAGCAGTGAAGGGGCTAATTCACCCCTCCACTTT. It yields the protein CASSEGANSPLHF.

The chain joins TRBV19 to TRBJ2-5, with 9 bases lining up with TRBD1. V lost 6 bases and J lost 2; bases outside the gene matches: 7. The CDR3 spans 15 residues. Germline assignment: CDR1 LNHDA and CDR2 SQIVND (reference sequence). CDR3: CASSPTGTGQETQYF. DNA for the CDR3: TGTGCCAGTAGCCCGACCGGGACAGGGCAAGAGACCCAGTACTTC. The variable domain in full, completed from reference TRBV19 and TRBJ2-5, reads DGGITQSPKYLFRKEGQNVTLSCEQNLNHDAMYWYRQDPGQGLRLIYYSQIVNDFQKGDIAEGYSVSREKKESFPLTVTSAQKNPTAFYLCASSPTGTGQETQYFGPGTRLLVL.

The chain uses TRBV19 and TRBJ1-6; D may be TRBD1 (5 bases). Germline CDR1 LNHDA, CDR2 SQIVND (reference sequence). Trimming removed 5 bases from V and 10 bases from J, with 9 bases in between. There are 12 residues in the CDR3. Here the CDR3 DNA reads TGTGCCAGTAGTCAACAGGTGTCACCCCTCCACTTT. Its translation is CASSQQVSPLHF.

This sequence joins TRBV18 and TRBJ2-5; 9 positions match TRBD2. V dropped 0 bases and J dropped 3; count of bases not matched to a gene: 8. The CDR3 consists of 17 residues. Germline V gene data show CDR1 as KGHSH and CDR2 as LQKENI. The CDR3 DNA follows: TGTGCCAGCTCACCACCAAGGAGTAGCGGGGGAGAAGAGACCCAGTACTTC. Its protein is CASSPPRSSGGEETQYF.

The V and J genes are TRBV6-5 and TRBJ1-1; the D gene is possibly TRBD1 (5 bases). CDR3 size: 16 residues. CDR1 is MNHEY and CDR2 is SVGAGI in the germline V gene. V was shortened by 2 bases and J by 1 base, with 14 bases between the two germline ends. This CDR3 is CASSYPKQESNTEAFF. The CDR3 bases are TGTGCCAGCAGTTACCCCAAACAGGAGTCGAACACTGAAGCTTTCTTT.

V gene TRBV10-3 combines with J gene TRBJ2-3, with 9 bases identical to TRBD1. The length of the CDR3 is 16 residues. Losses at the gene ends were 10 bases for V and 3 bases for J; bases not matched to a gene: 14. CDR1 is ENHRY and CDR2 is SYGVKD in the germline V gene. As DNA, the CDR3 is TGTGCCACGAGGGCACCGGACAGGGGTTTGACAGATACGCAGTATTTT. This gives the protein CATRAPDRGLTDTQYF.

The chain has TRBV12-3 or TRBV12-4 and TRBJ1-5; weak D call: TRBD1 (5 bases). V lost 8 bases and J lost 2, with 10 bases in between. There are 13 residues in the CDR3. The CDR3 DNA follows: TGTGCCAGCGGGACTACGCGCAATCAGCCCCAGCATTTT. The encoded protein is CASGTTRNQPQHF.

This chain joins TRBV6-9 and TRBJ2-5, with D tentatively TRBD2 (6 bases). This CDR3 is built from 18 residues. V was shortened by 5 bases and J by 1 base, with 23 bases between the two germline ends. CDR1 and CDR2 from the germline V gene are MNHGY and SVAAGI. CDR3 sequence reads: CASSPSEEGTTSQETQYF. CDR3 sequence (DNA): TGTGCCAGCAGTCCTTCGGAGGAGGGAACAACTTCCCAAGAGACCCAGTACTTC.

This clone was seen at least ten times. The chain uses TRBV5-6 and TRBJ2-3; 7 bases are a match to TRBD1. CDR1 and CDR2 from the germline V gene are SGHDT and YYEEEE. The CDR3 is 13 residues long. Losses at the gene ends were 0 bases for V and 10 bases for J; bases not matched to a gene: 5. The CDR3 sequence: CASSLGQGTAQYF. The CDR3 DNA reads as TGTGCCAGCAGCTTGGGACAGGGCACGGCGCAGTATTTT.

The DNA for the CDR3 is TGTGCCACCAGCAGAGATCGCGGGGAGACCCAGTACTTC. Translated: CATSRDRGETQYF. The chain is built from TRBV15 and TRBJ2-5; possibly TRBD2 for D (5 bases). Between the trimmed V and J ends, which lost 0 bases and 5 bases, there was a span of 7 bases. The length of the CDR3 is 13 residues. Germline V gene sequence: CDR1 LNHNV, CDR2 YYDKDF (reference sequence).

This clone showed up just once. V usage is TRBV4-2 and J usage is TRBJ1-3, with 7 bases lining up with TRBD1. This CDR3 region has 16 residues. The V gene's germline CDR1 is LGHNA and CDR2 YNFKEQ. V gave up 5 bases and J gave up 4 bases; unmatched junction bases: 11. CDR3 in amino acids: CASSKDSQGNGNTIYF. Here the CDR3 DNA reads TGTGCCAGCAGCAAGGATTCACAGGGGAACGGAAACACCATATATTTT.

This rearrangement joins TRBV6-2 or TRBV6-3 to TRBJ2-3; no reliable D call. From germline, CDR1 is MNHEY and CDR2 SVGEGT. The length of the CDR3 is 13 residues. Trimming stripped 4 bases from V and 7 bases from J, with 12 bases between. CDR3: CASSSAVLNTQYF. CDR3 sequence (DNA): TGTGCCAGCAGTTCGGCGGTTTTAAATACGCAGTATTTT.